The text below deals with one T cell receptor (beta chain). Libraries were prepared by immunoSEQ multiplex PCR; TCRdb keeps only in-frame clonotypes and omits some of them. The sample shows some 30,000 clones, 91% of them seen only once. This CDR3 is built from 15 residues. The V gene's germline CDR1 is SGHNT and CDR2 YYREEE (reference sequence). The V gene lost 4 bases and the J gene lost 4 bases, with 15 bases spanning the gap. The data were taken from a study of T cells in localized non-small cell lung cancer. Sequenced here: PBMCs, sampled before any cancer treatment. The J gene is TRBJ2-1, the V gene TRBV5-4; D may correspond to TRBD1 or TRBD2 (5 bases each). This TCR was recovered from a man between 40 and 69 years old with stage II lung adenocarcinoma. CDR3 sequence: CASSLGTFTYNEQFF. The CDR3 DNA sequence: TGTGCCAGCAGCCTCGGGACCTTCACATACAATGAGCAGTTCTTC.